Listed below are T cell receptor beta chains from one sample, sequenced in a study of radiation and T cells in renal cell carcinoma. The data were produced by immunoSEQ multiplex PCR, yet TCRdb's version contains in-frame clones alone and is incomplete. The data hold 150,000 or so clones, with around nine tenths observed a single time. This specimen consisted of blood, obtained from a patient whose treatment included radiotherapy and nephrectomy. The receptors were sampled from a woman aged 45-59 years with renal cell carcinoma. The conserved cysteine and the conserved F or W are not part of the CDR3 here. The order of the fields is V gene, CDR3 length, CDR3 protein.

TRBV2 | 12 | ASSEGTGYSPLH
TRBV6-1 | 13 | ASSARTGHNQPQH
TRBV7-9 | 15 | ASSPRNSGGLGNEQF
TRBV25-1 | 13 | ASSPVRGVNTEAF
TRBV5-1 | 14 | ASSLDAVRGTWGYT
TRBV19 | 16 | ASSMRAGERSGANVLT
TRBV19 | 13 | ASSIYRGLGTEAF
TRBV6-4 | 12 | ASRGLAGGGEQF
TRBV6-5 | 12 | ASSYGTGEGKLF
TRBV7-3 | 13 | ASSLGSIPTDTQY
TRBV2 | 14 | ASSPLQGAYGYGYT
TRBV5-1 | 13 | ASAVRGEVYNEQF
TRBV29-1 | 11 | SAGTLNTGELF
TRBV6-1 | 10 | ASSEGGQPQH
TRBV14 | 14 | ASSPRTGNDVPGYT
TRBV4-3 | 12 | ASSQTQGEGEQY
TRBV6-1 | 9 | ASSALWEQY
TRBV6-1 | 12 | ASRGTGGSDTQY
TRBV6-1 | 13 | ASSEAQVDNQPQH
TRBV19 | 11 | ASSMGRNTEAF
TRBV9 | 14 | ASSVGAQSPNYGYT
TRBV7-3 | 12 | ASSLRDGHNEQF
TRBV4-2 | 13 | ASSQKWDHTGELF
TRBV19 | 13 | ASSITPDRNQPQH
TRBV7-3 | 9 | ASGYGDTQY
TRBV19 | 11 | ASSVQGGNEQF
TRBV2 | 13 | ASSEDSSSYNEQF
TRBV11-2 | 11 | ASSLSRPGGYT
TRBV2 | 12 | ASSVAGVNQPQH
TRBV6-5 | 11 | ASTRQGDETQY
TRBV6-5 | 12 | ASTTIAGGREQY
TRBV7-3 | 9 | ASSLNGRYT
TRBV29-1 | 13 | SVLTGTGVTGELF
TRBV6-6 | 14 | ASRDQTVRAGTEAF
TRBV6-5 | 13 | ASSFNSGGYNEQF
TRBV5-8 | 12 | ASSLRRDRREQY
TRBV19 | 12 | ASSDSRSLETQY
TRBV11-2 | 12 | ASSRAYGDSPLH
TRBV7-2 | 15 | ASSPLSRGFSGNTIY